This T cell receptor (beta chain) was recovered during a study of control samples from healthy donors and cancer patients. J was trimmed by 2 bases and V by 10 bases; bases with no gene match: 5. This CDR3 has 14 amino acids. CDR1 is LNHDA and CDR2 is SQIVND in the germline V gene (reference sequence). Method: immunoSEQ multiplex PCR; TCRdb's copy keeps in-frame clones and lacks some. The sample lists about 54,000 clones; approximately 95% were seen once. This clone was found once. The chain carries TRBV19 and TRBJ2-5; 12 nucleotides match TRBD1. This sequence originates from a woman in her 30s in good health. The sequencing input was blood. CDR3 nucleotides: TGTGCCACGCGGGACAGGGGGCTTCAAGAGACCCAGTACTTC. Protein sequence: CATRDRGLQETQYF.